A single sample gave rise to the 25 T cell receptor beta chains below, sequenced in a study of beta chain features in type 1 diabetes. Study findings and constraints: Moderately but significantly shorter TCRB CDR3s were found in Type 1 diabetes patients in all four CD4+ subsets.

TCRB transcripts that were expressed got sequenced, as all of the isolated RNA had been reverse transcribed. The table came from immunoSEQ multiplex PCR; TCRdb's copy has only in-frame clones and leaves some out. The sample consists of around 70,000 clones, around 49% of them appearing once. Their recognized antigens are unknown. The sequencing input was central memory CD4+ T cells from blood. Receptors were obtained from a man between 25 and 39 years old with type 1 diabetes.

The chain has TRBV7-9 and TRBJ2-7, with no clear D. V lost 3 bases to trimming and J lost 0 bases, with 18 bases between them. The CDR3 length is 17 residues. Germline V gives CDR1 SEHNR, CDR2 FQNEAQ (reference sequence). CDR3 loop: CASSFGGAYTSSYEQYF. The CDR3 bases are TGTGCCAGCAGCTTTGGCGGTGCCTACACGAGCTCCTACGAGCAGTACTTC.

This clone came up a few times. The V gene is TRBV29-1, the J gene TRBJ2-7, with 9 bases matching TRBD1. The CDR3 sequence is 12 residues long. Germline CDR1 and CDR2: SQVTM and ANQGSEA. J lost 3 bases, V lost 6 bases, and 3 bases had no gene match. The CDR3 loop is CSVGTGFYEQYF. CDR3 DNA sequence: TGCAGCGTCGGGACAGGGTTCTACGAGCAGTACTTC.

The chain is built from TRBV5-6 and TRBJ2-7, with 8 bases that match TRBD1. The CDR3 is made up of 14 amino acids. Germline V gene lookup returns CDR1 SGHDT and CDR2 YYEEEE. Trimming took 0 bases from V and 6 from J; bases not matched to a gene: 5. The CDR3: CASSLAGTGGEQYF. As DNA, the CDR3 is TGTGCCAGCAGCTTGGCCGGGACAGGTGGCGAGCAGTACTTC. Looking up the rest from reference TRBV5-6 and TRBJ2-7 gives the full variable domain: DAGVTQSPTHLIKTRGQQVTLRCSPKSGHDTVSWYQQALGQGPQFIFQYYEEEERQRGNFPDRFSGHQFPNYSSELNVNALLLGDSALYLCASSLAGTGGEQYFGPGTRLTVT.

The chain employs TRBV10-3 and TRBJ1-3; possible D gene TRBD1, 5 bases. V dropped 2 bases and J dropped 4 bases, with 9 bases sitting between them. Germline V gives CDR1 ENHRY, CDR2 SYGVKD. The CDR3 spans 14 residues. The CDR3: CAISEGGLGNTIYF. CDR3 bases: TGTGCCATCAGTGAGGGGGGACTCGGAAACACCATATATTTT.

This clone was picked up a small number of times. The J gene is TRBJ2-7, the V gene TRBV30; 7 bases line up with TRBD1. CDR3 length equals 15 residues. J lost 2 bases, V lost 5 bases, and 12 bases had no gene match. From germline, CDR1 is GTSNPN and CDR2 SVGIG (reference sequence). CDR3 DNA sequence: TGTGCCTGGGAAACAGGGGCGGGCGGCACCTACGAGCAGTACTTC. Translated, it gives CAWETGAGGTYEQYF.

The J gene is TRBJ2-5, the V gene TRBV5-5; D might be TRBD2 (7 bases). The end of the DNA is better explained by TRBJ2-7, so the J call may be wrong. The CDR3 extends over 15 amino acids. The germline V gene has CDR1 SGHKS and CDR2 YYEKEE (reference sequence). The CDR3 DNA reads TGTGCCAGCAGCTTGGCTCCGGGGGGCATCTACGAGCAGTACTTC. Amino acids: CASSLAPGGIYEQYF.

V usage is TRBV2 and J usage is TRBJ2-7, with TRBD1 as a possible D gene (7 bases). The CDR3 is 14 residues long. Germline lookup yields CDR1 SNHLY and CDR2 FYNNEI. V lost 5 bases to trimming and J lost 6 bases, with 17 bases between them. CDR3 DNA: TGTGCCAGCAGTACCCAGGGGGGTCCCTTCGAGCAGTACTTC. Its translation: CASSTQGGPFEQYF.

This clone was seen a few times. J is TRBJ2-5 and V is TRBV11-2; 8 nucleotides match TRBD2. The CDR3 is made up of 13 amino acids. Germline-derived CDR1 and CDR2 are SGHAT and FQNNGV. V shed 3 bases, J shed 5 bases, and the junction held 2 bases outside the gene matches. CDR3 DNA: TGTGCCAGCAGCTTTAGCGGGACTGAGACCCAGTACTTC. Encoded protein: CASSFSGTETQYF.

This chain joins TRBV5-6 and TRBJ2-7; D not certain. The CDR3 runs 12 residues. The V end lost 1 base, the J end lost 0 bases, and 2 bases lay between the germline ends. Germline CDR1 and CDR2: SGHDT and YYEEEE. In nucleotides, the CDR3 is TGTGCCAGCAGCTTGTACTCCTACGAGCAGTACTTC. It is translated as CASSLYSYEQYF.

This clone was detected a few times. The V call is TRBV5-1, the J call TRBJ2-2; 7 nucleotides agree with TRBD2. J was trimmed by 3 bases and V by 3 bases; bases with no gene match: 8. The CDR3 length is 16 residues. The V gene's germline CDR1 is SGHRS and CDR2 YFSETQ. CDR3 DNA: TGCGCCAGCAGCTCCGAAGCGGGGCTACACACCGGGGAGCTGTTTTTT. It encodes CASSSEAGLHTGELFF.

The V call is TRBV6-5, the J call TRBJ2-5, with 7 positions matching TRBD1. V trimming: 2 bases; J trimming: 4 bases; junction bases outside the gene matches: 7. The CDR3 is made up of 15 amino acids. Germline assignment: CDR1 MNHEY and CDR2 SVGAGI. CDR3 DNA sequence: TGTGCCAGCAGTTACAACAGGGGATTTGGAGAGACCCAGTACTTC. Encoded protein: CASSYNRGFGETQYF.

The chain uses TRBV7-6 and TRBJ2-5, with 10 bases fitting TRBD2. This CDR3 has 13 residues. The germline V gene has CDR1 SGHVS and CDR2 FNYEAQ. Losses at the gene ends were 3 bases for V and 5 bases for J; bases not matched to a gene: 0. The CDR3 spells CASSLGLAETQYF. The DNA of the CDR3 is TGTGCCAGCAGCTTGGGACTAGCGGAGACCCAGTACTTC.

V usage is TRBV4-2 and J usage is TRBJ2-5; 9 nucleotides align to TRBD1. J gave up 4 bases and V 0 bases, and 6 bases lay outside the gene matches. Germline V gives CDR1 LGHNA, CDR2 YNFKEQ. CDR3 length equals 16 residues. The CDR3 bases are TGTGCCAGCAGCCAAGATTTAGGGACAGGGAGAGAGACCCAGTACTTC. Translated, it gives CASSQDLGTGRETQYF.

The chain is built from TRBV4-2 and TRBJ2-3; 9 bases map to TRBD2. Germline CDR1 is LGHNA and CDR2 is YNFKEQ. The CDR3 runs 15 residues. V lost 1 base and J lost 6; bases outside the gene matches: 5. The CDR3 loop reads CASSQGGREGDTQYF. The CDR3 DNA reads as TGTGCCAGCAGCCAAGGCGGGCGGGAGGGGGATACGCAGTATTTT.

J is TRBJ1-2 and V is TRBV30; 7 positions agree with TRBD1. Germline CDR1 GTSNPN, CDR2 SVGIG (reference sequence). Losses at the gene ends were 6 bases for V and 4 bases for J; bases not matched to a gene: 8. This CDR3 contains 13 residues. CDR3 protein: CACSEGAAYGYTF. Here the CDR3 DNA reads TGTGCCTGTTCCGAGGGGGCGGCCTATGGCTACACCTTC. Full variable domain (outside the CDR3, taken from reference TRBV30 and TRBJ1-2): SQTIHQWPATLVQPVGSPLSLECTVEGTSNPNLYWYRQAAGRGLQLLFYSVGIGQISSEVPQNLSASRPQDRQFILSSKKLLLSDSGFYLCACSEGAAYGYTFGSGTRLTVV.

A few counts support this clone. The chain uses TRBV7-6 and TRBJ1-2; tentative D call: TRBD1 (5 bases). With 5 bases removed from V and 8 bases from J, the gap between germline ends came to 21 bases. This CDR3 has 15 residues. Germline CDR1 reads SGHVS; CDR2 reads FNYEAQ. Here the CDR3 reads CASSTHLSGSGGYTF. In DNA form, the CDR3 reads TGTGCCAGCAGCACCCACCTTTCAGGGTCCGGCGGCTACACCTTC.

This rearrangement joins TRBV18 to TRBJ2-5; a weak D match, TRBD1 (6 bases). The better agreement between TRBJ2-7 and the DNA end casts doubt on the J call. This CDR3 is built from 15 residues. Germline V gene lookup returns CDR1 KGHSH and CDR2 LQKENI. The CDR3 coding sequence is TGTGCCAGCTCACCATCGGGCAGGGGTGTCGACGAGCAGTACTTC. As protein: CASSPSGRGVDEQYF.

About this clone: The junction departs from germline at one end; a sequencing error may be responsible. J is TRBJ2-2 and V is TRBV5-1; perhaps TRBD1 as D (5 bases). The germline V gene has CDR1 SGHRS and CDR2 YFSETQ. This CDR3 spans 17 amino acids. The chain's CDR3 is CACSSVDSSTNTGELFF. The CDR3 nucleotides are TGCGCCTGCAGCTCCGTAGACAGCTCTACGAACACCGGGGAGCTGTTTTTT.

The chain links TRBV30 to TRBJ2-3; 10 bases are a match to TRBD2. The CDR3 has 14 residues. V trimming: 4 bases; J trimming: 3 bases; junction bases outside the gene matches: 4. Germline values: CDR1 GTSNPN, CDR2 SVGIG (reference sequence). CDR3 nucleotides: TGTGCCTGGAAGGCTAGCGGGAGAACAGATACGCAGTATTTT. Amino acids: CAWKASGRTDTQYF.

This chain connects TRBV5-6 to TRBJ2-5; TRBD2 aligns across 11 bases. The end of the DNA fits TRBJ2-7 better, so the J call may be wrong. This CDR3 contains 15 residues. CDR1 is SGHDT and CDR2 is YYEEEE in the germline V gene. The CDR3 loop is CASSYGLAGYYEQYF. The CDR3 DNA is TGTGCCAGCAGTTACGGACTAGCGGGCTACTACGAGCAGTACTTC.

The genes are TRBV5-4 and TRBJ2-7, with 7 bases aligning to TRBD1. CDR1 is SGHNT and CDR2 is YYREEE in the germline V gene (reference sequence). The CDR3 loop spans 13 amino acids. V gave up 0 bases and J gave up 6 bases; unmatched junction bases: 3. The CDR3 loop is CASSLGQGREQYF. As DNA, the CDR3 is TGTGCCAGCAGCTTGGGACAGGGACGCGAGCAGTACTTC. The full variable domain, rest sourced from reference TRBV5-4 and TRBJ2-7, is ETGVTQSPTHLIKTRGQQVTLRCSSQSGHNTVSWYQQALGQGPQFIFQYYREEENGRGNFPPRFSGLQFPNYSSELNVNALELDDSALYLCASSLGQGREQYFGPGTRLTVT.

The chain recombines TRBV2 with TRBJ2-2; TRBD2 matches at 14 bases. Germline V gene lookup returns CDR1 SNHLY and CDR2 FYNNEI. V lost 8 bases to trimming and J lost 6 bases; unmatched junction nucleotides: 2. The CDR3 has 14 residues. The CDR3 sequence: CASSTSGGAGELFF. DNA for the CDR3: TGTGCCAGCTCGACTAGCGGGGGGGCCGGGGAGCTGTTTTTT.

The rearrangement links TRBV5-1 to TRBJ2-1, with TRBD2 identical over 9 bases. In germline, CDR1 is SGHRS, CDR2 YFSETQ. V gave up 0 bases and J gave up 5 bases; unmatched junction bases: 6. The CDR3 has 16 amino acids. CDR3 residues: CASSLAETSGHNEQFF. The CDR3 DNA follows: TGCGCCAGCAGCTTGGCCGAGACTAGCGGCCACAATGAGCAGTTCTTC.

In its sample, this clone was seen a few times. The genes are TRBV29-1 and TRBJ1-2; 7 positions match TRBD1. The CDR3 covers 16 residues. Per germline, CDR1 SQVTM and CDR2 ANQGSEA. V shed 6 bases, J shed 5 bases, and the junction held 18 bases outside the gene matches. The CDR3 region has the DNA TGCAGCGTCCGGCACTCGGGGCAGGGGGAAGGGTATGGCTACACCTTC. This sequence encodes CSVRHSGQGEGYGYTF.

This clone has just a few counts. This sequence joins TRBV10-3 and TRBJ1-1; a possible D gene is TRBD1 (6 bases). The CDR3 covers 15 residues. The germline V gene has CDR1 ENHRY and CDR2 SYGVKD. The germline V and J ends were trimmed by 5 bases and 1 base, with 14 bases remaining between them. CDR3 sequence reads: CAISLRDTANTEAFF. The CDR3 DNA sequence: TGTGCCATCAGTCTCCGGGACACCGCGAACACTGAAGCTTTCTTT.